The clone carrying this T cell receptor beta chain was seen once. The sample is drawn from a study of CD8 T cells in Susac syndrome. Sequencing of TCR beta was performed on blood CD8+ T cells and on blood CD4+ T cells. Random hexamers primed reverse transcription of about 0.5 to 1 ug RNA. Multiplex PCR with immunoSEQ amplified the TCR beta CDR3 across 54 Vbeta and 13 Jbeta. TCRdb reprocessed the immunoSEQ multiplex PCR reads with MiXCR, giving one entry per CDR3 protein. The sample comprises roughly 120,000 distinct CDR3 sequences, just over 90% of which are singletons, and approximately 0.31% rests with the top ten. Trimming removed 0 bases at V and 2 bases at J, with 20 bases between. This CDR3 region has 18 residues. Germline V CDR1 and CDR2: SGDLS, YYNGEE.

The chain uses TRBV9 and TRBJ1-2; D is uncertain. Sequenced sample: CD8+ T cells from PBMCs. The receptor was derived from a human donor with multiple sclerosis. Written as DNA, the CDR3 is TGTGCCAGCAGCGTAGACTTGGACCGTGGCGGTGGGAACTATGGCTACACCTTC. Translating gives CASSVDLDRGGGNYGYTF.